The clone carrying this T cell receptor (beta chain) has at least ten counts. This record belongs to a study of blood T cells in healthy people across ages. Study summary: About one barcoded beta molecule per two T cells was the capture yield of template switching.

Primed by a sample-barcoded 5' primer and a J-beta primer mix, a second PCR proceeded for about 6 to 12 cycles. TCRdb passed the 5' RACE reads through MiXCR, listing each CDR3 protein once. The sample records around 850,000 distinct CDR3 sequences, roughly 40% being singletons. The CDR3 is made up of 14 amino acids. Germline CDR1 and CDR2: SGHTA and FQGNSA. V was clipped by 3 bases and J by 2 bases, with 9 bases between them. The V gene is TRBV7-2, the J gene TRBJ2-3; D not resolved. Sequencing input: blood. This clonotype originated in a man in his late teens or twenties in good health. The DNA for the CDR3 is TGTGCCAGCAGCTTTAGGCCCAACACAGATACGCAGTATTTT. Translation: CASSFRPNTDTQYF.